This T cell receptor beta chain stems from a study of cytomegalovirus exposure and HLA in healthy donors. Study-level points and caveats: Exclusion as indistinguishable affected some V segments, including TRBV6-2 and TRBV6-3.

The PCR employed 60 Vbeta primers together with 13 Jbeta primers. Measured with immunoSEQ multiplex PCR; TCRdb has only the in-frame clones, and not every one. The sample includes 200,000 to 250,000 clones, roughly 80% of them seen just once. The V end was cut by 0 bases, the J end by 7 bases, with 4 bases between. The CDR3 spans 13 residues. Germline assignment: CDR1 LGHNT and CDR2 FRNRAP. This clone has more than one count but fewer than ten. The antigen remains unidentified. The sample consisted of PBMCs. The chain has TRBV12-5 and TRBJ1-6; the D is unclear. This TCR was sampled from a girl aged 2-9 years in good health and CMV-seronegative. The CDR3 bases are TGTGCTAGTGGTTTGGTACAAAATTCACCCCTCCACTTT. Translating it yields CASGLVQNSPLHF.